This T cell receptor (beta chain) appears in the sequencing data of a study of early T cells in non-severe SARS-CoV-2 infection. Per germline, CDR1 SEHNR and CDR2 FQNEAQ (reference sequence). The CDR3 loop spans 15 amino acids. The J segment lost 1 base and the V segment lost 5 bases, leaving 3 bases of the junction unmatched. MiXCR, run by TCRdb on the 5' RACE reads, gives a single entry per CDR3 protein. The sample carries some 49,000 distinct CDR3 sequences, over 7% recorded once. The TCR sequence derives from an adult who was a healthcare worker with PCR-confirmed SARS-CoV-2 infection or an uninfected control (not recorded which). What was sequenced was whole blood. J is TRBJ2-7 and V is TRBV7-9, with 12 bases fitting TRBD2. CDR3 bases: TGTGCCAGCAGCATAACTAGCGGGGGGTCCTACGAGCAGTACTTC. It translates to CASSITSGGSYEQYF.